These T cell receptor beta chains were read from a single sample in a study of human T cells and chemical hapten exposure. From the 5' RACE reads, TCRdb called clonotypes with MiXCR, one entry per CDR3 protein. The sample has 120,000 to 150,000 distinct CDR3 sequences; around 4% are singletons. All receptors come from a female donor in good health. Each CDR3 is given with its conserved first and last residue. The D gene is left open where the match is weak. Some rows have no size entry. The others give once, few or many, or a class for an expanded clone.

cdr3_nt,cdr3_aa,cdr3_length,d_call,clone_size,j_call,v_call
TGTGCCAGCAGCTTAGACGGCGGAACCTCTGAAGCTTTCTTT,CASSLDGGTSEAFF,14,-,many,TRBJ1-1,TRBV7-9
TGTGCCAGCTCACCTTCACAGGGATCCTACGAGCAGTACTTC,CASSPSQGSYEQYF,14,-,many,TRBJ2-7,TRBV18
TGTGCCAGCAGTGAGGGGGCCGGGGAGACCCAGTACTTC,CASSEGAGETQYF,13,-,many,TRBJ2-5,TRBV25-1
TGTGCCAGCAGCTTAACAGGGATGAAGAATGGCTACACCTTC,CASSLTGMKNGYTF,14,-,many,TRBJ1-2,TRBV7-2
TGTGCCAGCAGCCCCGCGGACCCGTCCTACGAGCAGTACTTC,CASSPADPSYEQYF,14,-,many,TRBJ2-7,TRBV3-1
TGCGCCAGCAGCCCGCAGGAGAACACAGATACGCAGTATTTT,CASSPQENTDTQYF,14,-,many,TRBJ2-3,TRBV4-1
TGCGCCAGCATGCCGAAAGGGGTCTCCTACGAGCAGTACTTC,CASMPKGVSYEQYF,14,-,-,TRBJ2-7,TRBV4-1
TGTGCCAGCAGTTTCGGGGGTTCCACTGAAGCTTTCTTT,CASSFGGSTEAFF,13,-,many,TRBJ1-1,TRBV27
TGCGCCAGCAGCCAAGAGGGCCAGGATGAGCAGTACTTC,CASSQEGQDEQYF,13,-,-,TRBJ2-7,TRBV4-3
TGTGCCAGCAGTTTCTCGAGCGGGGGGCCGCAAGAGACCCAGTACTTC,CASSFSSGGPQETQYF,16,TRBD2,many,TRBJ2-5,TRBV12-3/TRBV12-4
TGCGCCAGCAGACCAGGGGGATTCACTAACTATGGCTACACCTTC,CASRPGGFTNYGYTF,15,TRBD1,-,TRBJ1-2,TRBV5-1
TGCAGTCCCGTAGGGTGGGACTTGGAAGAGACCCAGTACTTC,CSPVGWDLEETQYF,14,-,few,TRBJ2-5,TRBV20-1
TGTGCCAGCAGTGAATCCGCAGGGATCTTCGGCACTGAAGCTTTCTTT,CASSESAGIFGTEAFF,16,-,many,TRBJ1-1,TRBV2
TGTGCCAGTAGTATTAGCCAGGGAAGCAATCAGCCCCAGCATTTT,CASSISQGSNQPQHF,15,-,few,TRBJ1-5,TRBV19
TGTGCCAGCAGTTTTAGTCCCTATGGCTACACCTTC,CASSFSPYGYTF,12,-,many,TRBJ1-2,TRBV12-3/TRBV12-4
TGTGCCAGCAGCCAACCGGGACTCCTATACAATGAGCAGTTCTTC,CASSQPGLLYNEQFF,15,-,many,TRBJ2-1,TRBV3-1
TGTGCCACCAGGGGACAAGAGGGGAGGCCCTACGAGCAGTACTTC,CATRGQEGRPYEQYF,15,-,many,TRBJ2-7,TRBV24-1
TGTGCCAGCAGTTACCCGACTCTAACCGGGGAGCTGTTTTTT,CASSYPTLTGELFF,14,-,many,TRBJ2-2,TRBV6-2/TRBV6-3
TGTGCCAGCAGCCAGACGGGCTCCTATAATTCACCCCTCCACTTT,CASSQTGSYNSPLHF,15,-,many,TRBJ1-6,TRBV3-1
TGTGCCAGCAGCCTCCTGAACACCGGGGAGCTGTTTTTT,CASSLLNTGELFF,13,-,-,TRBJ2-2,TRBV7-2
TGCAGTGCCGCGCGCCGGGACAGGGTGAACACTGAAGCTTTCTTT,CSAARRDRVNTEAFF,15,TRBD1,many,TRBJ1-1,TRBV20-1
TGTGCCAGCAGCCGCGGGGCCGGGGCCAGTGAGCAGTTCTTC,CASSRGAGASEQFF,14,-,few,TRBJ2-1,TRBV3-1
TGTGCCAGCAGCGAGGGGGGTTGGAACACCGGGGAGCTGTTTTTT,CASSEGGWNTGELFF,15,-,many,TRBJ2-2,TRBV11-3
TGCGCCTCCACAGGGGGGGATTCGGGCACAGATACGCAGTATTTT,CASTGGDSGTDTQYF,15,-,-,TRBJ2-3,TRBV23-1
TGTGCTAGTGGTTTGGTACGACAGGGTTTCCACCAAGAGACCCAGTACTTC,CASGLVRQGFHQETQYF,17,TRBD1,many,TRBJ2-5,TRBV12-5
TGCAGTGCCTTGTCTCTCCGGGGCCTTAACACCGGGGAGCTGTTTTTT,CSALSLRGLNTGELFF,16,-,many,TRBJ2-2,TRBV20-1
TGTGCCAGCACTTTGGGACAGCGGGGGGTCACAGATACGCAGTATTTT,CASTLGQRGVTDTQYF,16,TRBD2,-,TRBJ2-3,TRBV9
TGTGCCAGCAGCGTAGTGGGCACGGGATACTCCTACAATGAGCAGTTCTTC,CASSVVGTGYSYNEQFF,17,-,many,TRBJ2-1,TRBV9
TGTGCCAGCAGCCGGCTGACCGGGACTAGCTCTAGCGAGCAGTACTTC,CASSRLTGTSSSEQYF,16,TRBD2,-,TRBJ2-7,TRBV4-2
TGTGCCAGCAGGCCCCCCATCAGGCTAGCGGGGGGCGCAGATACGCAGTATTTT,CASRPPIRLAGGADTQYF,18,TRBD2,few,TRBJ2-3,TRBV7-9